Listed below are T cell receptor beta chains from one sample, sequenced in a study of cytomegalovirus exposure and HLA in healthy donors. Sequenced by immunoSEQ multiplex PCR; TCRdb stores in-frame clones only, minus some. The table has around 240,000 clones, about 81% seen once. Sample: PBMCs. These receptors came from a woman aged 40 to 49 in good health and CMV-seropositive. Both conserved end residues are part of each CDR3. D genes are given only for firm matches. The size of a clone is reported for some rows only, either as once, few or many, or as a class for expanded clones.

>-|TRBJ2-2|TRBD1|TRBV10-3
CAISQTGGTNTGELFF
TGTGCCATCAGCCAAACAGGGGGCACGAACACCGGGGAGCTGTTTTTT
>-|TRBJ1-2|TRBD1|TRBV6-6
CASSSDRGGGYTF
TGTGCCAGCAGTTCCGACAGGGGTGGGGGCTACACCTTC
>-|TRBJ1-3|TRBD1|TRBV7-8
CASSLTGAGNTIYF
TGTGCCAGCAGCTTAACAGGGGCTGGAAACACCATATATTTT
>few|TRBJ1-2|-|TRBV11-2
CASSSQSGVYQGYTF
TGTGCCAGCAGCTCTCAGAGCGGGGTCTACCAAGGCTACACCTTC
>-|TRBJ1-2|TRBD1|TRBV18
CASLPGGGPNYGYTF
TGTGCCAGCCTCCCCGGAGGGGGCCCTAACTATGGCTACACCTTC
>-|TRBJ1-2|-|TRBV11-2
CASSLDQLQGRYGYTF
TGTGCCAGCAGCTTAGATCAACTACAGGGCCGCTATGGCTACACCTTC
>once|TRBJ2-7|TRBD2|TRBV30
CAWSRLAGAHEQYF
TGTGCCTGGAGTCGACTAGCGGGAGCTCACGAGCAGTACTTC
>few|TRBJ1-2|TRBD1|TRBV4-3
CASSQDRQGAGYTF
TGCGCCAGCAGCCAAGATAGACAGGGGGCGGGCTACACCTTC
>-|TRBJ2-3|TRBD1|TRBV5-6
CASRLGQAAQYF
TGTGCCAGCAGACTCGGACAGGCAGCCCAGTATTTT
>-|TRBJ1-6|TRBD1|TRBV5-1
CASSLNWDRDRSPLHF
TGCGCCAGCAGCTTGAATTGGGACAGGGATAGATCACCCCTCCACTTT
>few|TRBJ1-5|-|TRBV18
CASSPTFSNQPQHF
TGTGCCAGCTCACCGACATTCAGCAATCAGCCCCAGCATTTT
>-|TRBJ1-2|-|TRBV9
CASSVDPGVANYGYTF
TGTGCCAGCAGCGTAGATCCAGGGGTGGCTAACTATGGCTACACCTTC
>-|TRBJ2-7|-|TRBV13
CASSFTYEQYF
TGTGCCAGCAGCTTCACCTACGAGCAGTACTTC
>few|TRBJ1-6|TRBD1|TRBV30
CACHGTGGSPLHF
TGTGCCTGTCACGGGACAGGGGGCTCACCCCTCCACTTT
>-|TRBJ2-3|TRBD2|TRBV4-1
CASSHAGLAASTDTQYF
TGCGCCAGCAGCCATGCGGGACTAGCGGCTAGCACAGATACGCAGTATTTT
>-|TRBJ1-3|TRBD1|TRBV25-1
CASRGDRADTIYF
TGTGCCAGCAGGGGGGACAGGGCAGACACCATATATTTT
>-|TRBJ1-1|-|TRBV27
CASTTRGRNTEAFF
TGTGCCAGCACAACGCGGGGAAGGAACACTGAAGCTTTCTTT
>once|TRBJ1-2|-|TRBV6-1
CASSEVRWGDYGYTF
TGTGCCAGCAGTGAAGTCCGTTGGGGAGACTATGGCTACACCTTC
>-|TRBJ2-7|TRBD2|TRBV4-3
CASSQDKTSGDYEQYF
TGCGCCAGCAGTCAAGATAAAACTAGCGGGGACTACGAGCAGTACTTC
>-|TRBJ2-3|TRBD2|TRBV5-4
CASSLDGRSLAGTDTQYF
TGTGCCAGCAGCTTGGACGGGAGGAGCCTGGCGGGCACAGATACGCAGTATTTT
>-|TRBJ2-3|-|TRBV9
CASSVGDSGTDTQYF
TGTGCCAGCAGCGTAGGAGATAGCGGCACAGATACGCAGTATTTT
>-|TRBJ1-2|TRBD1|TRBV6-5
CASSPGTGGRGYTF
TGTGCCAGCAGTCCCGGGACAGGGGGTCGCGGCTACACCTTC
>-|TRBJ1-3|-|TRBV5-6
CASSFSGGGNTIYF
TGTGCCAGCAGCTTCTCAGGTGGTGGAAACACCATATATTTT
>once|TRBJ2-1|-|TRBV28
CASSTGGGSYNEQFF
TGTGCCAGCAGTACAGGGGGAGGGTCCTACAATGAGCAGTTCTTC
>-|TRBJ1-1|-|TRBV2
CASIFNLDRNTEAFF
TGTGCCAGCATTTTTAACCTAGACCGCAACACTGAAGCTTTCTTT
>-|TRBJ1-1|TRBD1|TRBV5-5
CASSYLLDRVQAFF
TGTGCCAGCAGCTACCTCTTGGACAGGGTCCAAGCTTTCTTT
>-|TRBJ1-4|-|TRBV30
CAWTPESTNEKLFF
TGTGCCTGGACCCCAGAATCAACTAATGAAAAACTGTTTTTT
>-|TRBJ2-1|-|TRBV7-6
CASSLGSRRSSYNEQFF
TGTGCCAGCAGCTTAGGTTCGAGGAGGAGCTCCTACAATGAGCAGTTCTTC
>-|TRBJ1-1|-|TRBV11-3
CASSAGGGTEAFF
TGTGCCAGCTCCGCGGGGGGCGGCACTGAAGCTTTCTTT
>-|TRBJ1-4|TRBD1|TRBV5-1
CASSLEGQGNEKLFF
TGCGCCAGCAGCTTGGAGGGACAGGGAAATGAAAAACTGTTTTTT
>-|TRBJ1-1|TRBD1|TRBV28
CASPKTGTGLVFF
TGTGCCAGTCCTAAAACCGGGACAGGTCTTGTTTTCTTT
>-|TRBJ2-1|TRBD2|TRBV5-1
CASSFTSGGNEQFF
TGCGCCAGCAGCTTTACTAGCGGGGGGAATGAGCAGTTCTTC
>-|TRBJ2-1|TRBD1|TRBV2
CASIPDRNSYNEQFF
TGTGCCAGCATCCCGGACAGGAACTCCTACAATGAGCAGTTCTTC